This TCR beta chain was profiled in a study of blood T cell repertoires in COVID-19 (dated by TCRdb to the early 2020s). For the study in its entirety: The collaborator samples originated in the United States, Italy and Spain and spanned the acute and convalescent phases of COVID-19. The samples were drawn from the first 160 participants of the ongoing ImmuneRACE study and from 1,254 subjects provided by 6 global collaborators. HLA class I and class II types, where available, came from metadata supplied by the sample provider rather than from assay-based typing. The material from the prospective study consisted of cDNA or gDNA derived from T cells, B-cell-depleted T cells, or PBMCs. Subjects who had been exposed to COVID-19, were actively infected with it, or had recovered from it provided the deeply sampled blood TCRbeta repertoires that made up the dataset. Nearly every sample came with metadata listing a de-identified subject ID, COVID-19 status, age in years and sex. The repertoires were released in a freely available public database meant as a resource for research on the immune response to SARS-CoV-2.

Enrolling through a virtual design, the prospective study's participants ranged in age from roughly 18 to 95 years and lived across approximately 25 United States geographic areas. Cohort assignment in the prospective study relied on participant-reported clinical history from a screening survey and a study questionnaire. For ImmuneRACE Cohort 3, a participant was defined as recovered based on two consecutive negative NP/OP PCR tests, clearance by a healthcare professional, or resolution of symptoms. Mobile phlebotomists in the prospective study collected whole blood, serum and a nasopharyngeal or oropharyngeal swab from every participant. Over a 2-month period, participants in the prospective study had the option of providing additional blood draws and questionnaires. Blood samples from the prospective study were shipped frozen or at room temperature prior to DNA extraction. TCRbeta CDR3 regions were amplified from genomic DNA by means of the immunoSEQ Assay, a bias-controlled multiplex PCR. Regarding the original processing steps: Within the assay, amplification of reference gene primers was used to estimate how many nucleated cells each sample contained. Sequence reads were collapsed and filtered to measure the absolute abundance of every unique TCRbeta CDR3 rearrangement. Productive Simpson clonality was computed per sample as the square root of Simpson's diversity index over productive rearrangements. Sourced from immuneACCESS, this table was stored by TCRdb with only in-frame sequences that have V and J called. A share of the clones is absent; for the studies checked, an unresolved V gene accounts for under half, and the remainder has no known explanation. D and trimming were read from the DNA, whereas the V and J calls and clone size are those reported in that table. The sample table lists 310,000 or so clones, approximately 88% of them with a count of one. The ten largest make up more than 8.5% of the sample.

A distance of 13 bases separates the germline ends of V and J, which lose 3 bases and 4 bases respectively. Taken from the germline V gene, the CDR1 and CDR2 loops are LGHNA and YSLEER. Measured from the cysteine to the phenylalanine, the CDR3 is 15 residues long. Only CDR3 DNA is held: 45 bases, read in frame from base 1. Note on this clone: No cognate antigen has been identified for it. No quality values exist for individual bases; no much larger clone is one base distant.

Study-wide conclusions, independent of this receptor: The quantity of clinical and demographic metadata differed by source and by participant and was supplied without curation.

Sequencing was carried out using PBMCs or T cells enriched from blood (not recorded which). This receptor was identified in a woman in her late teens or twenties who had recovered from COVID-19. The sequence is built from TRBV4-3 and TRBJ1-3; 6 matching bases give a weak D call of TRBD1. The bases are TGCGCCAGCAGCCAGGCGACAGGATCAGGAAACACCATATATTTT. This encodes CASSQATGSGNTIYF.